This T cell receptor (beta chain) was sequenced in a study of cytomegalovirus exposure and HLA in healthy donors. 13 Jbeta primers and 60 Vbeta primers were used for the PCR. The table came from immunoSEQ multiplex PCR; TCRdb's copy has only in-frame clones and leaves some out. The top ten hold roughly 2% of the sample, which has approximately 300,000 clones, roughly 86% seen once. The V end lost 7 bases, the J end lost 4 bases, and 16 bases lay between the germline ends. The CDR3 sequence is 14 residues long. The germline CDR1 and CDR2 sequences are MNHNY and SVGAGI (reference sequence). This chain joins TRBV6-6 and TRBJ1-2; tentatively, D is TRBD1 (6 bases). The sequence was collected from a woman in her thirties or forties in good health and CMV-seropositive. The sequencing sample was made of PBMCs. Here the CDR3 reads CASNREGGGYGYTF. CDR3 in DNA: TGTGCCAGCAACCGAGAGGGGGGGGGCTATGGCTACACCTTC.